Following are 17 T cell receptor beta chains from one sample sequenced in a study of T cell repertoires in cytomegalovirus infection. TCRdb reprocessed the reads with MiXCR, giving one entry per CDR3 protein. The sample lists about 770,000 distinct CDR3 sequences, approximately 32% occurring once. Their recognized antigens are unknown. The sample here was cultured CD8+ T cells from PBMCs, taken from culture after CMV antigen stimulation. These receptors all stem from a human donor in good health (CMV status not recorded). Some clones in this sample may be carry-over from other donors' samples.

CDR3 nucleotides: TGCGCCAGCAGCCAAGATAAGGCACTACCCTACGAGCAGTACTTC. Translation: CASSQDKALPYEQYF. The chain couples TRBV4-1 to TRBJ2-7, with unresolved D. CDR1 is MGHRA and CDR2 is YSYEKL in the germline V gene. The V gene lost 0 bases and the J gene lost 2 bases, with 11 bases spanning the gap. The CDR3 is made up of 15 amino acids.

This clonotype has ten or more counts. The germline gene is not matched at one end of the junction; a read error may be the cause. The chain carries TRBV7-7 and TRBJ2-2; perhaps D is TRBD1 or TRBD2 (5 bases each). Germline V lookup: CDR1 SSHAT, CDR2 FNYEAQ (reference sequence). The CDR3 extends over 16 amino acids. The CDR3 nucleotides read TGTGCTAGCAGCCAGGGACGGATGGTAAACACCGGGGAGCTGTTTTTT. It codes for CASSQGRMVNTGELFF.

V is TRBV7-8 and J is TRBJ2-7, with TRBD1 as a possible D gene (5 bases). V lost 3 bases and J 4 bases, leaving 19 bases between the germline ends. The CDR3 is 16 residues long. Germline assignment: CDR1 SGHVS and CDR2 FQNEAQ. This chain's CDR3 is CASSFAQGPVGYEQYF. The CDR3 DNA sequence: TGTGCCAGCAGCTTCGCCCAGGGCCCCGTGGGATACGAGCAGTACTTC.

The rearrangement uses TRBV7-1 and TRBJ2-1, with 11 bases that match TRBD2. TRBV7-1 is recorded as an ORF, its role being uncertain. The CDR3 consists of 15 residues. The V gene end was trimmed by 2 bases and the J gene end by 9 bases; junction bases not matched to a gene: 6. In DNA form, the CDR3 reads TGTGCCAGCAGCTCAACGACTAGCGGGGCTGTTGAGCAGTTCTTC. Translated: CASSSTTSGAVEQFF.

CDR3: CASSSSGTRGTNEQFF. The CDR3 DNA is TGTGCCAGCAGCAGCTCCGGGACTAGGGGTACGAATGAGCAGTTCTTC. The rearrangement links TRBV11-2 to TRBJ2-1, with TRBD2 matching 8 bases. The CDR3 is 16 residues long. J gave up 7 bases and V 5 bases, and 13 bases lay outside the gene matches. The germline CDR1 and CDR2 sequences are SGHAT and FQNNGV.

The chain is built from TRBV7-3 and TRBJ2-1; no definite D call. CDR3 length: 14 amino acids. Germline V gene data show CDR1 as SGHTA and CDR2 as FQGTGA. The germline V and J ends were trimmed by 2 bases and 7 bases, with 12 bases remaining between them. The CDR3 DNA sequence: TGTGCCAGCAGCTTAGGCCCGACTCCGAATGAGCAGTTCTTC. As protein: CASSLGPTPNEQFF. Full variable domain (missing parts from reference TRBV7-3 and TRBJ2-1): GAGVSQTPSNKVTEKGKYVELRCDPISGHTALYWYRQSLGQGPEFLIYFQGTGAADDSGLPNDRFFAVRPEGSVSTLKIQRTERGDSAVYLCASSLGPTPNEQFFGPGTRLTVL.

This chain links TRBV6-2 or TRBV6-3 with TRBJ2-4; D uncertain. CDR1 MNHEY and CDR2 SVGEGT come from the germline V gene. Deletions cut 4 bases from V and 8 bases from J, with 15 bases between. CDR3 length: 14 residues. The CDR3 DNA is TGTGCCAGCAGTTCAGGTGCCCAATTGGACATTCAGTACTTC. It translates to CASSSGAQLDIQYF.

The sample holds many counts of this clonotype. The chain joins TRBV7-3 to TRBJ1-2, with 7 bases identical to TRBD1. Germline loops: CDR1 SGHTA, CDR2 FQGTGA. The V and J ends lost 1 base and 1 base, in that order; junction bases with no gene match: 12. The CDR3 runs 18 residues. As DNA, the CDR3 is TGTGCCAGCAGCTTAATCGGCGGCAGGGGGAGGCGTAACTATGGCTACACCTTC. Translated: CASSLIGGRGRRNYGYTF.

This rearrangement joins TRBV12-3 or TRBV12-4 to TRBJ2-7; 9 bases match TRBD1. With V trimmed by 5 bases and J by 5 bases, 4 bases remained unmatched. The CDR3 sequence is 13 residues long. The CDR3: CASSTGGTNEQYV. In DNA, the CDR3 is TGTGCCAGCAGTACAGGGGGCACGAACGAGCAGTACGTC.

This clonotype has more than one count but fewer than ten. The chain links TRBV27 to TRBJ1-1; TRBD1 matches 7 bases. CDR1 and CDR2 (germline): MNHEY, SMNVEV (reference sequence). After removal of 6 bases from V and 0 bases from J, the junction contained 22 bases not matched to a gene. This CDR3 comprises 20 residues. The CDR3 DNA reads as TGTGCCAGCAGCAGTATTCAGAAAACAGGGGTCCCGACACTGAACACTGAAGCTTTCTTT. Translating it yields CASSSIQKTGVPTLNTEAFF.

This rearrangement joins TRBV7-9 to TRBJ1-4; 10 bases match TRBD1. This CDR3 has 17 residues. Unmatched junction bases numbered 11, after V lost 6 bases and J lost 4 bases. Germline V lookup: CDR1 SEHNR, CDR2 FQNEAQ (reference sequence). The CDR3 coding sequence is TGTGCCAGCAGGCCGGGACAGGGGCTTCCCGTTAATGAAAAACTGTTTTTT. Its protein product is CASRPGQGLPVNEKLFF.

The chain joins TRBV13 to TRBJ2-7, with D maybe TRBD2 (6 bases). V was cut by 3 bases and J by 3 bases, with 12 bases left in between. Germline CDR1 PRHDT, CDR2 FYEKMQ (reference sequence). This CDR3 comprises 14 residues. The CDR3 here is CASSLGRTNYEQYV. Here the CDR3 DNA reads TGTGCCAGCAGCTTGGGGCGGACTAACTACGAGCAGTACGTC.

In this sample, this clonotype turned up many times. The chain joins TRBV7-2 to TRBJ2-5, with 7 positions matching TRBD2. CDR3 size: 19 residues. V was pared by 1 base and J by 1 base, with 15 bases of the junction left unmatched. Germline V gives CDR1 SGHTA, CDR2 FQGNSA. CDR3 bases: TGTGCCAGCAGCTTAGGTCGGACGTCGTTGCGGGGGTTCCAAGAGACCCAGTACTTC. Protein sequence: CASSLGRTSLRGFQETQYF.

V gene TRBV7-2 combines with J gene TRBJ2-1, with TRBD2 matching 9 bases. This CDR3 has 16 residues. The junction had 8 bases not matched to a gene; V was cut back by 4 bases and J by 4 bases. CDR1 is SGHTA, CDR2 FQGNSA, per germline. For the CDR3, the DNA is TGTGCCAGCAGCTCCATGGAGCGGGGGGAATACAATGAGCAGTTCTTC. It codes for CASSSMERGEYNEQFF.

The chain couples TRBV2 to TRBJ1-4; D not resolved. The CDR3 loop spans 14 amino acids. With 2 bases removed from V and 8 bases from J, the gap between germline ends came to 12 bases. Per the germline V gene, CDR1 is SNHLY and CDR2 is FYNNEI. This CDR3 reads CASSEPGGQEKLFF. The CDR3 DNA follows: TGTGCCAGCAGTGAACCCGGAGGGCAGGAAAAACTGTTTTTT.

This clonotype was detected a few times. The chain carries TRBV7-9 and TRBJ2-3; D is unresolved. With 4 bases removed from V and 2 bases from J, the gap between germline ends came to 19 bases. CDR1 and CDR2 from the germline V gene are SEHNR and FQNEAQ (reference sequence). The CDR3 totals 17 residues. CDR3 in amino acids: CASSSSWQARTTDTQYF. CDR3 bases: TGTGCCAGCAGCTCTTCATGGCAGGCCCGCACCACAGATACGCAGTATTTT.

The chain joins TRBV18 to TRBJ2-3; the D gene is possibly TRBD2 (6 bases). CDR1 KGHSH and CDR2 LQKENI come from the germline V gene. This CDR3 spans 15 amino acids. The V end was cut by 2 bases, the J end by 2 bases, with 11 bases between. CDR3 loop: CASSPSGPVTDTQYF. The CDR3 region has the DNA TGTGCCAGCTCACCAAGCGGGCCTGTCACAGATACGCAGTATTTT.